This T cell receptor (beta chain) was recorded in a study of T cell repertoires in cytomegalovirus infection. Study-wide background: As its CMV epitopes, the study selected recently identified HLA-C-restricted and well-studied HLA-B-restricted targets. Public TCR beta signature analysis indicated the presence of both CMV infection and matching HLA type.

TCRdb analysed the reads with MiXCR anew, one entry per CDR3 protein. Among approximately 340,000 distinct CDR3 sequences listed, 25% to 35% were seen once. General study findings and limits: Ex vivo responses were dominated by HLA-C-restricted CMV-specific TCR beta clonotypes.

Trimming cost V 0 bases and J 4 bases, with 12 bases left between them. This CDR3 is built from 16 residues. CDR1 and CDR2 (germline): SEHNR, FQNEAQ (reference sequence). This clonotype came up many times. Its antigen is undetermined. This specimen consisted of cultured PBMCs, obtained from culture after CMV antigen stimulation. The TCR comes from a human donor in good health (CMV status not recorded). Some clones in this sample may be carry-over from other donors' samples. The rearrangement joins TRBV7-9 to TRBJ2-2; D is unresolved. The CDR3 coding sequence is TGTGCCAGCAGCTTAGCGGAAATCGCTGGCACCGGGGAGCTGTTTTTT. This translates into CASSLAEIAGTGELFF.